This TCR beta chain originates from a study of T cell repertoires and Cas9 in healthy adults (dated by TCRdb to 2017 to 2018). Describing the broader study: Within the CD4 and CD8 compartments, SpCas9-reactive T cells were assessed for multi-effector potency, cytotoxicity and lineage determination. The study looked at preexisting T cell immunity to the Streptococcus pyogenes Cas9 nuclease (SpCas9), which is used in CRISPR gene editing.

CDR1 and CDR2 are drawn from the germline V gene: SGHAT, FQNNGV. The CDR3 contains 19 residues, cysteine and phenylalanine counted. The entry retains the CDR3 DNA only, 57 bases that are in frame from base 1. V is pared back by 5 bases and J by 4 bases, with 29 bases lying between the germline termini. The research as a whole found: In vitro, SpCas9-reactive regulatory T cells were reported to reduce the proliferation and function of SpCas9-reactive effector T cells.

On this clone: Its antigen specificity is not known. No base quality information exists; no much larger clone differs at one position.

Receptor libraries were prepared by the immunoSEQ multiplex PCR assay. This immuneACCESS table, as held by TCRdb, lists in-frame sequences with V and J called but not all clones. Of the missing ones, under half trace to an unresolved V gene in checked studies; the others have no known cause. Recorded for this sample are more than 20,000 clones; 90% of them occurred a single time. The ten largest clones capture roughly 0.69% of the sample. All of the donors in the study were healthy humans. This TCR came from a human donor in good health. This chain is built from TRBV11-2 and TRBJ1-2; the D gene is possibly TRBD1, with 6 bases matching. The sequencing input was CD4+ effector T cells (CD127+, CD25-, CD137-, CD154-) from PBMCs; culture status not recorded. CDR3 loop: CASSPRATGTPIRSYGYTF. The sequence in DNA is TGTGCCAGCAGCCCCCGGGCGACCGGGACACCAATCCGGAGCTATGGCTACACCTTC.